The source of this TCR beta chain is a study of cytomegalovirus exposure and HLA in healthy donors. Note on this clone: Its antigen is unknown.

With 60 Vbeta and 13 Jbeta primers, the PCR was carried out. TCRdb's table, derived via immunoSEQ multiplex PCR, lists solely in-frame clones and lacks some. In the table there are some 110,000 clones, 78% of which are singletons. Study conclusions and caveats: In an earlier analysis, in some 540 donors, most V segments appeared productive either ~87% or ~30% of the time.

The receptor's source is a young man in good health and CMV-seronegative. The sequenced sample consisted of PBMCs.

The CDR3 coding sequence is TGTGCCAGCAGTTTAAAGGGGGAAGTTGGGGCCAACGTCCTGACTTTC. Encoded protein: CASSLKGEVGANVLTF. The chain joins TRBV28 to TRBJ2-6; TRBD1 is a possible D gene (6 bases). V lost 2 bases, J lost 3 bases, and 11 bases lay in between. CDR1 and CDR2 from the germline V gene are MDHEN and SYDVKM. The CDR3 extends over 16 amino acids. Complete variable domain (other parts from reference TRBV28 and TRBJ2-6): DVKVTQSSRYLVKRTGEKVFLECVQDMDHENMFWYRQDPGLGLRLIYFSYDVKMKEKGDIPEGYSVSREKKERFSLILESASTNQTSMYLCASSLKGEVGANVLTFGAGSRLTVL.